This T cell receptor beta chain is from a study of T cell changes during pregnancy in multiple sclerosis. There are 13 residues in the CDR3. Germline lookup yields CDR1 SNHLY and CDR2 FYNNEI. Trimming took 4 bases from V and 8 from J, leaving 14 bases between them. Method: immunoSEQ multiplex PCR; TCRdb's copy keeps in-frame clones and lacks some. This sample has tens of thousands of clones; around nine tenths occur once, and the top ten carry approximately 1.5%. This specimen consisted of peripheral blood, obtained in the third trimester of pregnancy. This chain connects TRBV2 to TRBJ1-2, with TRBD1 as a possible D gene (5 bases). This sequence was found in a female donor in good health, enrolled as a control in a pregnancy study. The CDR3 DNA is TGTGCCAGCAGTGTGAAACAGGCAGACGGCTACACCTTC. It codes for CASSVKQADGYTF.